This TCR beta chain stems from a study of identical twins. V lost 5 bases, J lost 6 bases, and 6 bases stayed unmatched. Germline V CDR1 and CDR2: SGHVS, FQNEAQ. This CDR3 spans 15 amino acids. Each CDR3 protein is one row after TCRdb ran MiXCR on the 5' RACE reads. Among a few hundred thousand distinct CDR3 sequences listed, 7.5% to 10% were seen once. In its sample, this clonotype was seen many times. Its antigen is currently unknown. Study observations and caveats: Out-of-frame alpha sequences common to twins exhibited a surplus of low generation probability.

These data are also associated with another study on yellow fever vaccine responses in identical twins.

This clonotype originated in a woman between 18 and 30 years old in good health. This chain connects TRBV7-8 to TRBJ2-1; 11 bases agree with TRBD1. Sequences were obtained from PBMCs. The CDR3 protein is CASSPRDRGTNEQFF. The DNA for the CDR3 is TGTGCCAGCAGCCCCCGGGACAGGGGGACCAATGAGCAGTTCTTC. The full variable domain, with the rest looked up from reference TRBV7-8 and TRBJ2-1, is GAGVSQSPRYKVAKRGQDVALRCDPISGHVSLFWYQQALGQGPEFLTYFQNEAQLDKSGLPSDRFFAERPEGSVSTLKIQRTQQEDSAVYLCASSPRDRGTNEQFFGPGTRLTVL.